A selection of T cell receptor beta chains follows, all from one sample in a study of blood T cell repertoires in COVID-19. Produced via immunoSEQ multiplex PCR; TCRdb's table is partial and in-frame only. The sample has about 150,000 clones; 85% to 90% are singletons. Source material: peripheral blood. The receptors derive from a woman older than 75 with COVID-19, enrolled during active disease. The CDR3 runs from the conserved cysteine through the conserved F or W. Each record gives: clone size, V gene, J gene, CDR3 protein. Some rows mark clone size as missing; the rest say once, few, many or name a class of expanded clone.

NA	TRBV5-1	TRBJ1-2	CASSLGGQVFYGYTF
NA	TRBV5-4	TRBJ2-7	CASSSVAAKTYEQYF
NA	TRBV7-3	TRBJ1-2	CASSLTAQGNYGYTF
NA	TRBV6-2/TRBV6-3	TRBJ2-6	CASSWGIAGASGANVLTF
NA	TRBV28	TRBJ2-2	CASRPVGLLSVSGTGELFF
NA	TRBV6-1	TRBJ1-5	CASSETGTNQPQHF
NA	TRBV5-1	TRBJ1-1	CASSAGTVNTEAFF
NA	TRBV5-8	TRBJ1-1	CASSLFSGINTEAFF
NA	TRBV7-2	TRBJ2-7	CASSLREGSEQYF
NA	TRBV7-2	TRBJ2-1	CASRGGNEGNEQFF
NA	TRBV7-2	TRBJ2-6	CASSLVRGLGSGANVLTF
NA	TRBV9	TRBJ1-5	CASGEGQRSNQPQHF
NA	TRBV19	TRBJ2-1	CASSPPLFHNEQFF
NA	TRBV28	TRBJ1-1	CASSLRGITEAFF
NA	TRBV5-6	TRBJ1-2	CASSFYLRQGEDYGYTF
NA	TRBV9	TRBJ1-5	CASSMGQGNQPQHF
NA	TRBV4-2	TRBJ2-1	CASSQETSGRTDEQFF
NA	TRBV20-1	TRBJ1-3	CSARPGNTIYF
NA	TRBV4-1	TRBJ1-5	CASSQVPGVQPQHF
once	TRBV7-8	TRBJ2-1	CASKTSGWDNEQFF
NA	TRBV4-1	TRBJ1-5	CASSQDVRGNQPQHF
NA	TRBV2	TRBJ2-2	CASSESGTGLTGELFF
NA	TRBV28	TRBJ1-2	CASSLQGARGYTF
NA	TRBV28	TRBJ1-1	CASSPRTGEAFF
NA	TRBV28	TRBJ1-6	CASDFRDRGLSPLHF
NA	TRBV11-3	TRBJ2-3	CASSLGASTDTQYF
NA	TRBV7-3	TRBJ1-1	CASSSGQNTEAFF
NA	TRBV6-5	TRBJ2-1	CASSSTSGRFYNEQFF
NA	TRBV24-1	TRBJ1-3	CATSDFSSGNTIYF
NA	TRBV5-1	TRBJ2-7	CASSLGGTATYEQYF
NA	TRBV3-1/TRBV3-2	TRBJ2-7	CASSQVVYEQYF
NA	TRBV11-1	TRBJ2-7	CASSSERGSYEQYF
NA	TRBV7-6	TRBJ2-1	CASSLGTSGVNEQFF
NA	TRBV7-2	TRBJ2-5	CASSSRIGQETQYF
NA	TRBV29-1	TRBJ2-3	CSVQGTTTTDTQYF
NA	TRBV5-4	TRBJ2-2	CASSLFSGRNTGELFF
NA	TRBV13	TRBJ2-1	CASSLGLPSYNEQFF
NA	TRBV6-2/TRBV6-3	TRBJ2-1	CASSTPSLRGRVHNEQFF
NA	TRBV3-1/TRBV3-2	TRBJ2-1	CASSLQLNGEQFF
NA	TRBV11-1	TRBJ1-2	CASSLTGGAGYTF
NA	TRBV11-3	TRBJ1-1	CASSVGLGEAFF
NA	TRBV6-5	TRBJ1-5	CASRPRASNQPQHF
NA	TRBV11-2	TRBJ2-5	CASSTGLAGVETQYF
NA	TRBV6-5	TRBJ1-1	CASSYPNTEAFF
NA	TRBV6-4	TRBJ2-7	CASRLPGQGNYEQYF
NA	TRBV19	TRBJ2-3	CASSSGTSGRAADTQYF
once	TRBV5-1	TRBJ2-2	CASSSYEATGELFF
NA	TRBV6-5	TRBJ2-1	CAAPGGNEQFF
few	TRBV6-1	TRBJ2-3	CASSEGPSSDTQYF
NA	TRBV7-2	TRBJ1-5	CASSLAQGSNQPQHF
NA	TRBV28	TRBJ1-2	CASIQGGYGGYTF
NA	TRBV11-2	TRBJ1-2	CASSLAGGFNGYTF
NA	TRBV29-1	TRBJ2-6	CSAAETGAFVLTF